This TCR beta chain was recovered during a study of technical replicates of blood from a handful of donors. Profiling relied on immunoSEQ multiplex PCR, and the TCRdb table lists in-frame clones only, not all of them. This table has over 50,000 clones, 90% to 95% appearing once. Sequenced input: T cells isolated from PBMCs. This sequence was found in a human donor in good health.

The CDR3 sequence is CATSSGGSTDTQYF. CDR3 coding DNA: TGTGCCACCAGCAGCGGGGGTAGCACAGATACGCAGTATTTT. This rearrangement joins TRBV15 to TRBJ2-3; weak D call: TRBD2 (6 bases). CDR3 size: 14 residues. The V end lost 3 bases, the J end lost 0 bases, and 7 bases lay between the germline ends. Germline CDR1 and CDR2: LNHNV and YYDKDF (reference sequence).